A selection of T cell receptor beta chains follows, all from one sample in a study of T-cell reconstitution after alpha-beta-depleted transplantation in children. TCRdb recomputed calls from the PCR reads with MiXCR, one row per CDR3 protein. The sample carries about 500,000 distinct CDR3 sequences, approximately 30% recorded once. The source was PBMCs from the stem cell graft donor, collected from the stem cell graft. The source is a human donor who donated a stem cell graft to a child with aplastic anemia. Each CDR3 is given with its conserved first and last residue. D genes are given only for firm matches. Clone size appears in some rows only: once, few, many, or a class for an expanded clone.

v_gene	j_gene	d_gene	abundance	CDR3aa	CDR3nt
TRBV20-1	TRBJ2-1	NA	NA	CSARDLGVFF	TGCAGTGCTAGAGATTTAGGGGTGTTCTTC
TRBV20-1	TRBJ1-1	NA	few	CSAKQQGGGSHTEAFF	TGCAGTGCCAAACAACAAGGGGGGGGTTCTCACACTGAAGCTTTCTTT
TRBV4-2	TRBJ2-7	TRBD1	few	CASSHEDRVGSYEQYF	TGTGCCAGCAGCCATGAGGACAGGGTGGGATCCTACGAGCAGTACTTC
TRBV7-9	TRBJ2-7	TRBD2	few	CASSIRGSGSPYEQYF	TGTGCCAGCAGCATAAGGGGTAGCGGGAGTCCTTACGAGCAGTACTTC
TRBV5-1	TRBJ2-2	NA	NA	CASSLDLPGPGDLFF	TGCGCCAGCAGCTTGGATCTCCCAGGCCCCGGGGACCTGTTTTTT
TRBV15	TRBJ1-5	NA	NA	CATSRVARVRQPQHF	TGTGCCACCAGCAGAGTGGCCAGGGTAAGACAGCCCCAGCATTTT
TRBV29-1	TRBJ2-3	TRBD2	NA	CSVEDWTSGRNSDTQYF	TGCAGCGTTGAAGACTGGACTAGCGGGAGAAATTCAGATACGCAGTATTTT
TRBV7-2	TRBJ2-1	TRBD2	NA	CASSSPGGSGRANEQFF	TGTGCCAGCAGCTCGCCGGGGGGTAGCGGGAGGGCGAATGAGCAGTTCTTC
TRBV18	TRBJ2-3	NA	NA	CASSPRVTDTQYF	TGTGCCAGCTCACCACGCGTCACAGATACGCAGTATTTT
TRBV12-3/TRBV12-4	TRBJ1-2	NA	NA	CASSLTETYGYTF	TGTGCCAGCAGTCTCACAGAGACCTATGGCTACACCTTC
TRBV4-3	TRBJ2-1	TRBD2	many	CASSRGLAGGHEQFF	TGCGCCAGCAGCCGAGGACTAGCGGGAGGGCATGAGCAGTTCTTC
TRBV5-1	TRBJ2-3	TRBD1	NA	CASSLRQGGTDTQYF	TGCGCCAGCAGCTTGAGACAGGGCGGCACAGATACGCAGTATTTT
TRBV9	TRBJ2-5	TRBD2	NA	CASSVGIAGVQETQYF	TGTGCCAGCAGCGTAGGTATAGCGGGGGTCCAAGAGACCCAGTACTTC
TRBV7-2	TRBJ1-2	TRBD1	few	CASSSGQVNYGYTF	TGTGCCAGCAGCTCGGGACAGGTTAACTATGGCTACACCTTC
TRBV6-1	TRBJ2-1	TRBD1	few	CASSQFRDRDFFF	TGTGCCAGCTCTCAGTTCCGGGACAGGGACTTCTTCTTC
TRBV5-1	TRBJ2-1	NA	NA	CASSSSTGIYNEQFF	TGCGCCAGCAGCTCCTCTACGGGGATCTACAATGAGCAGTTCTTC
TRBV29-1	TRBJ2-3	NA	NA	CSVEFGSDTDTQYF	TGCAGCGTTGAGTTTGGTTCGGACACAGATACGCAGTATTTT
TRBV27	TRBJ2-5	NA	few	CASSQRTQETQYF	TGTGCCAGCAGCCAAAGAACCCAAGAGACCCAGTACTTC
TRBV12-3/TRBV12-4	TRBJ1-6	NA	few	CASTFKGGNSPLHF	TGTGCCAGCACCTTCAAGGGGGGCAATTCACCCCTCCACTTT
TRBV10-1	TRBJ2-3	TRBD2	few	CASSVFGLAGGTDTQYF	TGCGCCAGCAGTGTTTTCGGACTAGCGGGAGGAACAGATACGCAGTATTTT
TRBV5-1	TRBJ2-5	NA	NA	CASSFLPRDGETQYF	TGCGCCAGCAGCTTCTTGCCGCGCGATGGGGAGACCCAGTACTTC
TRBV5-1	TRBJ2-2	NA	few	CASSFLQSRGGTGELFF	TGCGCCAGCAGCTTTTTGCAGTCTCGAGGAGGAACCGGGGAGCTGTTTTTT
TRBV29-1	TRBJ2-5	NA	few	CSVDRQLKTQYF	TGCAGCGTTGATCGGCAGTTAAAGACCCAGTACTTC
TRBV6-2/TRBV6-3	TRBJ1-1	TRBD1	NA	CASSYRGRGSEAFF	TGTGCCAGCAGTTACAGGGGGCGTGGGAGTGAAGCTTTCTTT
TRBV10-1	TRBJ2-3	NA	few	CASSAGLEDTQYF	TGCGCCAGCAGTGCAGGGTTAGAAGATACGCAGTATTTT
TRBV5-4	TRBJ1-6	NA	NA	CASSLDVGGRMNSPLHF	TGTGCCAGCAGCTTGGACGTGGGGGGCAGGATGAATTCACCCCTCCACTTT
TRBV20-1	TRBJ2-5	NA	few	CSALRAAQETQYF	TGCAGTGCCCTCCGGGCAGCACAAGAGACCCAGTACTTC
TRBV7-9	TRBJ2-7	TRBD1	NA	CASSPSGTGVLRTQYF	TGTGCCAGCAGCCCTTCGGGGACAGGCGTGCTGCGCACGCAGTACTTC
TRBV12-3/TRBV12-4	TRBJ2-1	NA	NA	CASSFPQNEQFF	TGTGCCAGCAGTTTTCCCCAGAATGAGCAGTTCTTC
TRBV19	TRBJ1-1	NA	NA	CASKGQLNTEAFF	TGTGCCAGTAAAGGACAGTTGAACACTGAAGCTTTCTTT
TRBV5-5	TRBJ1-2	NA	NA	CASSLDGMGNGYTF	TGTGCCAGCAGCTTGGACGGGATGGGCAATGGCTACACCTTC
TRBV29-1	TRBJ1-2	TRBD1	NA	CSVPTTGGGYGYTF	TGCAGCGTCCCCACAACAGGGGGTGGCTATGGCTACACCTTC
TRBV29-1	TRBJ2-7	NA	NA	CSVELGTPSYEQYF	TGCAGCGTTGAGTTGGGGACACCCTCCTACGAGCAGTACTTC